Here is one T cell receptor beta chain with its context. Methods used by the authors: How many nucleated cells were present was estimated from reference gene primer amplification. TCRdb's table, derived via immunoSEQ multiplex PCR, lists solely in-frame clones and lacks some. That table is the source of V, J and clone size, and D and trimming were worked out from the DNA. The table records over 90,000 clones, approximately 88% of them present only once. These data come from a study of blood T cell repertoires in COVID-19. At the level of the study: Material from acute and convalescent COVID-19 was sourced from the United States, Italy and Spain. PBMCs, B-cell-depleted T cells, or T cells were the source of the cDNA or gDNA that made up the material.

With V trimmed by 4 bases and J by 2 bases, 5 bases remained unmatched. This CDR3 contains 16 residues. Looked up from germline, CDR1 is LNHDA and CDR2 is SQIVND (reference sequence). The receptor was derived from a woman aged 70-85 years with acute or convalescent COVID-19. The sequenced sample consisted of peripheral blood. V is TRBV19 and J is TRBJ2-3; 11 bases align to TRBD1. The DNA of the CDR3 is TGTGCCAGTAGTAGAGGGACAGGGGGATTCACAGATACGCAGTATTTT. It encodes CASSRGTGGFTDTQYF.